This T cell receptor (beta chain) appears in the sequencing data of a study of T cell responses to AZD1222 COVID-19 vaccine. Here immunoSEQ multiplex PCR was the method, and the copy in TCRdb shows in-frame clones only, minus some. The table shows some 99,000 clones, with around 87% occurring only once. V was pared by 1 base and J by 8 bases, with 8 bases of the junction left unmatched. Germline CDR1 reads MGHDK; CDR2 reads SYGVNS. The CDR3 is 15 amino acids. The material sequenced was peripheral blood, taken 28 days after the second AZD1222 dose. The sequence derives from an adult who received the AZD1222 COVID-19 vaccine. V is TRBV25-1 and J is TRBJ1-2; TRBD1 matches at 9 bases. CDR3 residues: CASSEFTGGRIGYTF. CDR3 DNA: TGTGCCAGCAGTGAATTTACAGGGGGCCGTATAGGCTACACCTTC.